This TCR beta chain was captured by sequencing in a study of cytotoxic CD8 clonotypes in ibrutinib-treated CLL. The wider study: Among patients, 24 responded partially and 2 completely; about 14 then stayed remitted and some twelve progressed after median around 66 months.

Measured with immunoSEQ multiplex PCR; TCRdb has only the in-frame clones, and not every one. The sample contains almost 250,000 clones, 60% to 75% of which appear only once. The germline V and J ends were trimmed by 9 bases and 6 bases, with 15 bases remaining between them. CDR3 length: 13 amino acids. Germline CDR1 is SNHLY and CDR2 is FYNNEI. This material consisted of PBMCs, taken after 24 months of ibrutinib treatment. The source of this sequence is a human donor with chronic lymphocytic leukemia. The chain links TRBV2 to TRBJ2-1, with no clear D. DNA of the CDR3: TGTGCCAGAAGTCCTAGACTGGGCAATGAGCAGTTCTTC. Translation gives CARSPRLGNEQFF. Filled out from reference TRBV2 and TRBJ2-1, the complete variable domain reads EPEVTQTPSHQVTQMGQEVILRCVPISNHLYFYWYRQILGQKVEFLVSFYNNEISEKSEIFDDQFSVERPDGSNFTLKIRSTKLEDSAMYFCARSPRLGNEQFFGPGTRLTVL.